The table lists the clone carrying this T cell receptor (beta chain) with many counts. Its antigen is unidentified. In TCRdb, the 5' RACE reads were re-called with MiXCR into one record per CDR3 protein. This table has fewer than 10,000 distinct CDR3 sequences, 5% appearing once. This specimen comes from a study of spatial heterogeneity in lung cancer. The time point was: sample taken at primary tumor resection. The CDR3 totals 18 residues. Trimming pared 5 bases from V and 2 bases from J, leaving 21 bases between. The germline gives CDR1 SNHLY, CDR2 FYNNEI. The study, taken as a whole, reports: Mutation counts in tumors were tracked by counts of expanded intratumoral alpha and beta TCRs.

The clonotype comes from a female donor with early-stage non-small cell lung cancer. V is TRBV2 and J is TRBJ2-2, with D possibly TRBD2 on 6 matching bases. The source material was lung tumor tissue, sampled at surgery. The CDR3: CASSPRGGSSFNTGELFF. CDR3 nucleotides: TGTGCCAGCAGTCCAAGGGGAGGTTCCAGCTTTAACACCGGGGAGCTGTTTTTT.